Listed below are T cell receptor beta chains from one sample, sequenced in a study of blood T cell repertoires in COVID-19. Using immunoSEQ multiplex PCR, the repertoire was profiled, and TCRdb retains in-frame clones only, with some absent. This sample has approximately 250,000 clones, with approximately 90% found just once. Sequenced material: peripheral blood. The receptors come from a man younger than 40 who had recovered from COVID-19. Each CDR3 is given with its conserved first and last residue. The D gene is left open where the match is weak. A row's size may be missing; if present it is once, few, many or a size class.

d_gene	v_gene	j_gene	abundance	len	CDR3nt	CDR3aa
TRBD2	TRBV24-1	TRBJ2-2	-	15	TGTGCCACCAGTGATTTCGGGGGGACCACCGGGGAGCTGTTTTTT	CATSDFGGTTGELFF
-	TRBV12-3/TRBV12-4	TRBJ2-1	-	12	TGTGCCAGCACTCCGTCCTACAATGAGCAGTTCTTC	CASTPSYNEQFF
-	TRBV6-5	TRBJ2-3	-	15	TGTGCCAGCTCTCCCCCGGGCAGAAGGGAGGATACGCAGTATTTT	CASSPPGRREDTQYF
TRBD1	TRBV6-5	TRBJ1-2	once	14	TGTGCCAGCAGTCGGACAGGGGGCAACTATGGCTACACCTTC	CASSRTGGNYGYTF
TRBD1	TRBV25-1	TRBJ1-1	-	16	TGTGCCAGCAGTGAATTAACAGGGGGCTTGAACACTGAAGCTTTCTTT	CASSELTGGLNTEAFF
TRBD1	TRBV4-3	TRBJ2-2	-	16	TGCGCCAGCAGCCAAGATACAGGGGGCTACACCGGGGAGCTGTTTTTT	CASSQDTGGYTGELFF
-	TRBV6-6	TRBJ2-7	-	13	TGTGCCAGCAGTTACTCGAGGCAGTACGAGCAGTACTTC	CASSYSRQYEQYF
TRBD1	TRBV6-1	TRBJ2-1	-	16	TGTGCCAGCAGTGCGTTCGGGACAGGGTCTTACAATGAGCAGTTCTTC	CASSAFGTGSYNEQFF
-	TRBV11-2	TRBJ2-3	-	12	TGTGCCAGCAGCCCCGAGCCGGATACGCAGTATTTT	CASSPEPDTQYF
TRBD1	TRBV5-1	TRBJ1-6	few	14	TGCGCCAGCAGCCCGGGACAGATCTATTCACCCCTCCACTTT	CASSPGQIYSPLHF
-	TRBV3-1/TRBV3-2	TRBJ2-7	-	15	TGTGCCAGCAGCCAAGAACACCCTTACCTCTACGAGCAGTACTTC	CASSQEHPYLYEQYF
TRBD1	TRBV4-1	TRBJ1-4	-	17	TGCGCCAGCAGCCAAGATCCATTTCAGGGGGCAGGAGAAAAACTGTTTTTT	CASSQDPFQGAGEKLFF
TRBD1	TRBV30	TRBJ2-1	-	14	TGTGCCTGGAGTTTCCTGACAGGGAACAATGAGCAGTTCTTC	CAWSFLTGNNEQFF
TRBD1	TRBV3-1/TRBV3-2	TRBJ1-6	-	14	TGTGCCAGCAGCCAGAGACAGGGGAATTCACCCCTCCACTTT	CASSQRQGNSPLHF
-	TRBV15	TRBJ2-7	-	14	TGTGCCACCAGCAGAGAGGAGGCGGCCTACGAGCAGTACTTC	CATSREEAAYEQYF
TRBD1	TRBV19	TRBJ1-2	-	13	TGTGCCAGTAACCGACAGGGGGCGGATGGCTACACCTTC	CASNRQGADGYTF